This TCR beta chain derives from a study of T cells in Graves' hyperthyroidism and ophthalmopathy. Germline V CDR1 and CDR2: KGHDR, SFDVKD. The CDR3 contains 15 residues. V was pared by 4 bases and J by 8 bases, with 16 bases between. Based on clinical symptoms, serum thyroxine and TRAb, thyroid ultrasound and orbital computed tomography, diagnoses were reached. The PBMCs were sourced from fresh peripheral blood (less than 11 ml). Amplification yielded TCR beta CDR3 regions, with RNA transcripts as the source. The TCR CDR3 first-round RT-PCR relied on the HTBI primer set. TCRdb fed the multiplex PCR reads into MiXCR, producing one record per CDR3 protein. Of under 800,000 distinct CDR3 sequences in the sample, around 15% were seen once. This clonotype was picked up a small number of times. The antigen is undetermined. Study-level points and caveats: Most clonotypes expanded in the thyroid (above 0.001) were also present in blood. The model's output predicted ophthalmopathy at a median of about 6.5 months prior to onset.

Sample: blood. V is TRBV24-1 and J is TRBJ1-4; no firm D call. The sequence was obtained from a woman younger than 30 with Graves' hyperthyroidism. CDR3 sequence (DNA): TGTGCCACCAGTGACTCCGGGCTGGATCGGGAAAAACTGTTTTTT. Its translation is CATSDSGLDREKLFF.